This T cell receptor (beta chain) was found in a study of cytomegalovirus exposure and HLA in healthy donors. This clone has a single count. Its antigen is still unknown. Findings and caveats of the study: Links to common viral pathogens appeared, in a later analysis, for several of the most significant clusters. Compared with the roughly 700-donor mean, an Asian-associated ancestry cluster reportedly had fewer N-insertions, according to a later analysis. In a later analysis, HLA-associated beta chains showed higher expansion and lower generation probabilities than comparable chains.

A multiplex PCR was run with 60 Vbeta primers and 13 Jbeta primers. Under the authors' procedure: It was a later analysis that counted approximately 81 million unique TCR beta chains, of which approximately 9.9 million were shared. Profiled with immunoSEQ multiplex PCR; TCRdb holds only in-frame clones, not every one. The D gene and trimming were derived from the DNA, and the V and J assignments and clone size from that table. The sample lists 100,000 to 150,000 clones; around 80% were seen once. The TCR sequence derives from a woman in her 30s in good health and CMV-seronegative. Input material: PBMCs.

This chain's CDR3 is CASARGLESYEQYF. CDR3 nucleotide sequence: TGTGCTAGTGCTCGCGGACTGGAGTCCTACGAGCAGTACTTC. The rearrangement uses TRBV12-5 and TRBJ2-7; weak D call: TRBD2 (5 bases). V was clipped by 7 bases and J by 1 base, with 14 bases between them. Germline V gives CDR1 LGHNT, CDR2 FRNRAP. The CDR3 loop spans 14 amino acids.